Described below is a single T cell receptor beta chain sequence and its context. What it binds is not known. This sample is part of a study of cytotoxic CD8 clonotypes in ibrutinib-treated CLL. The overall study: Overall, roughly 25 responses were partial and 2 complete; following median roughly 68 months, roughly 14 patients stayed remitted and about 12 progressed.

V was clipped by 0 bases and J by 3 bases; unmatched bases: 6. The CDR3 has 16 residues. Germline V gives CDR1 SGDLS, CDR2 YYNGEE. Sequenced by immunoSEQ multiplex PCR; TCRdb stores in-frame clones only, minus some. The sample has about 160,000 clones, roughly 88% seen once; the top ten hold approximately 2.9%. Whole-study findings and limits: In comparison with age-matched healthy donors, baseline clonality was higher and tracked circulating CD8+ T-cell counts.

This TCR was sampled from a human donor with chronic lymphocytic leukemia. J is TRBJ2-3 and V is TRBV9, with 8 nucleotides matching TRBD1. The sample here was PBMCs, taken at disease progression, from a patient treated with ibrutinib. This chain's CDR3 is CASSVARTGRTDTQYF. The CDR3 bases are TGTGCCAGCAGCGTAGCAAGGACAGGGAGGACAGATACGCAGTATTTT.